The subject of this entry is one T cell receptor beta chain. This CDR3 comprises 17 residues. CDR1 and CDR2 (germline): LGHDT, YNNKEL (reference sequence). V lost 5 bases to trimming and J lost 0 bases; unmatched junction nucleotides: 9. This sample was taken from a study of blood T cell repertoires in COVID-19. Authors' analysis steps: Counts of nucleated cells, estimated from reference gene primer amplification, were obtained. Measured with immunoSEQ multiplex PCR; TCRdb has only the in-frame clones, and not every one. Clone size and the V and J calls come from that table; the DNA yielded D and trimming. The sample includes over 85,000 clones, roughly 86% of them seen just once.

This sequence joins TRBV3-1 (or the pseudogene TRBV3-2) and TRBJ1-3; 8 bases are shared with TRBD1. Material for sequencing was peripheral blood. This TCR was sampled from a man in his forties or fifties with acute or convalescent COVID-19. The CDR3 DNA follows: TGTGCCAGCAGCGCCCGGGACAGGCCCTCCTCTGGAAACACCATATATTTT. It specifies CASSARDRPSSGNTIYF.